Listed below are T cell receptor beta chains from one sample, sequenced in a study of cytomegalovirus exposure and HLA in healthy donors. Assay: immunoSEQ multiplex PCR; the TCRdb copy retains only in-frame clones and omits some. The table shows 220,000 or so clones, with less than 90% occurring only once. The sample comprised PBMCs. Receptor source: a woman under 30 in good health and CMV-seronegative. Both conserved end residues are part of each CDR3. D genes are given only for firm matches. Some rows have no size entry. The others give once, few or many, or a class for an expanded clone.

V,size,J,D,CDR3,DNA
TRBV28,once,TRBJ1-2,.,CASSRRGGYTF,TGTGCCAGCAGCCGACGGGGCGGCTACACCTTC
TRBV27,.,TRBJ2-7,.,CASSSLGDLSYEQYF,TGTGCCAGCAGTTCCCTGGGGGACTTATCCTACGAGCAGTACTTC
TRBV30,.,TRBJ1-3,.,CAWRLTTSGNTIYF,TGTGCCTGGAGGTTGACGACCTCTGGAAACACCATATATTTT
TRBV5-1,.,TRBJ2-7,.,CASSAEGYEQYF,TGCGCCAGCAGCGCAGAAGGCTACGAGCAGTACTTC
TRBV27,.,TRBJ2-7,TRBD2,CASSAGRGGEQYF,TGTGCCAGCAGTGCCGGGAGGGGTGGCGAGCAGTACTTC
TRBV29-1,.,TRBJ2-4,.,CSVRGMVSPQNIQYF,TGCAGCGTCCGGGGTATGGTGTCCCCTCAAAACATTCAGTACTTC
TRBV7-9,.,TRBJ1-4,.,CASSVRETNEKLFF,TGTGCCAGCAGCGTGCGGGAAACTAATGAAAAACTGTTTTTT
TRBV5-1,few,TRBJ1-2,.,CASSFEDNYGYTF,TGCGCCAGCAGCTTTGAGGACAATTATGGCTACACCTTC
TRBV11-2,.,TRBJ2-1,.,CASSQRARAEYNEQFF,TGTGCCAGCAGCCAGAGGGCGAGGGCGGAGTACAATGAGCAGTTCTTC
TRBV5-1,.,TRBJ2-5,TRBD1,CASSSGQERETQYF,TGCGCCAGCAGCTCGGGACAGGAGAGAGAGACCCAGTACTTC
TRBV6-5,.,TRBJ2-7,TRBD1,CASSYSRGHEQYF,TGTGCCAGCAGTTACTCCAGGGGGCACGAGCAGTACTTC
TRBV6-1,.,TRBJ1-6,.,CASSEDMSFASSPLHF,TGTGCCAGCAGTGAAGATATGTCATTTGCTTCCTCACCCCTCCACTTT
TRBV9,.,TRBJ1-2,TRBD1,CASSPSVGQGGRSGYTF,TGTGCCAGCAGCCCTTCCGTGGGACAGGGGGGCAGGAGTGGCTACACCTTC
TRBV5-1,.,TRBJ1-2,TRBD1,CASSLYSGGQGYTF,TGCGCCAGCAGCTTGTACTCAGGGGGCCAAGGCTACACCTTC
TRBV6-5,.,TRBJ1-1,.,CASSYSGKGDWAFF,TGTGCCAGCAGTTACTCCGGGAAGGGGGATTGGGCTTTCTTT
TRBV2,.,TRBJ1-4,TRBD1,CASRRDSSEKLFF,TGTGCCAGCAGAAGGGACAGTAGTGAAAAACTGTTTTTT
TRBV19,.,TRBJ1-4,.,CATTRDRRGEKLFF,TGTGCCACCACAAGGGACCGCCGGGGCGAAAAACTGTTTTTT
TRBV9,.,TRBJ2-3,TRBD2,CASSRGLAGGRTDTQYF,TGTGCCAGCAGCCGCGGTCTAGCGGGGGGCCGCACAGATACGCAGTATTTT
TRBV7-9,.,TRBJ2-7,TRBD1,CASGVNRGAYEQYF,TGTGCCAGCGGGGTGAACAGGGGAGCCTACGAGCAGTACTTC
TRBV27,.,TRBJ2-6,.,CASSLKRVPGANVLTF,TGTGCCAGCAGTCTTAAGCGGGTCCCTGGGGCCAACGTCCTGACTTTC
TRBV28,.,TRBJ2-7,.,CASSSPPGSREQYF,TGTGCCAGCAGTTCCCCCCCGGGGAGCCGAGAGCAGTACTTC
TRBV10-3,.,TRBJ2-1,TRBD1,CAISVGAGQGPYNEQFF,TGTGCCATCAGTGTTGGAGCGGGACAGGGGCCCTACAATGAGCAGTTCTTC
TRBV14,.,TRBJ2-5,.,CASSQVQETQYF,TGTGCCAGCAGCCAAGTCCAAGAGACCCAGTACTTC
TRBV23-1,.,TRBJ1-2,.,CASSQSFAGANYGYTF,TGCGCCAGCAGTCAATCGTTTGCAGGAGCTAACTATGGCTACACCTTC
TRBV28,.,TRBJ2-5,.,CASSLLGLQETQYF,TGTGCCAGCAGTTTATTGGGCCTCCAAGAGACCCAGTACTTC
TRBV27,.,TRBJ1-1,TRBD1,CASSSHTGVNTEAFF,TGTGCCAGCAGTTCCCATACAGGGGTGAACACTGAAGCTTTCTTT
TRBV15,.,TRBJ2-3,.,CATGQPRLPRTDTQYF,TGTGCCACCGGACAACCCAGACTCCCTAGGACGGATACGCAGTATTTT
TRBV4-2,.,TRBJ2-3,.,CASSQPTIGSSTDTQYF,TGTGCCAGCAGCCAACCGACTATTGGGTCTAGCACAGATACGCAGTATTTT
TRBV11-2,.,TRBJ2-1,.,CASSLLLNYNEQFF,TGTGCCAGCAGCTTACTCCTTAACTACAATGAGCAGTTCTTC
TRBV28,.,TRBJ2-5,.,CASSFRAGDETQYF,TGTGCCAGCAGTTTTAGGGCAGGGGACGAGACCCAGTACTTC
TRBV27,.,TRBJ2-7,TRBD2,CASSSPLRTSGTSYEQYF,TGTGCCAGCAGCTCCCCCCTTCGGACTAGCGGGACCTCCTACGAGCAGTACTTC
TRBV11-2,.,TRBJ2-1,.,CASSLERGGGEQFF,TGTGCCAGCAGCTTAGAAAGAGGAGGGGGTGAGCAGTTCTTC
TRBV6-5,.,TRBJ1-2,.,CASSQGRDYGYTF,TGTGCCAGCAGCCAGGGACGGGACTATGGCTACACCTTC
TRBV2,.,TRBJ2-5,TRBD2,CASSLGLARETQYF,TGTGCCAGCAGTCTCGGACTAGCCAGAGAGACCCAGTACTTC
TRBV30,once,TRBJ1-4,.,CAWMGNEKLFF,TGTGCCTGGATGGGTAATGAAAAACTGTTTTTT
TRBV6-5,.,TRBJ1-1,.,CASSAGIYTEAFF,TGTGCCAGCAGCGCAGGGATTTACACTGAAGCTTTCTTT
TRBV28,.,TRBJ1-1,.,CASRPARNTEAFF,TGTGCCAGCAGACCGGCCCGGAACACTGAAGCTTTCTTT
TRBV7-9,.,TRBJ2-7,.,CASTLGGYSYEQYF,TGTGCCAGCACGCTTGGGGGCTACTCCTACGAGCAGTACTTC
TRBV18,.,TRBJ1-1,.,CASSPARGDRNTEAFF,TGTGCCAGCTCACCAGCCCGAGGAGACAGAAACACTGAAGCTTTCTTT
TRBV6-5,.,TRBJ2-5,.,CASSYSSGLETQYF,TGTGCCAGCAGTTACAGTTCAGGGTTGGAGACCCAGTACTTC
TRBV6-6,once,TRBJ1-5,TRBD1,CASSPTGGTNQPQHF,TGTGCCAGCAGTCCCACAGGGGGCACCAATCAGCCCCAGCATTTT
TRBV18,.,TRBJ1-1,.,CASSPAGVNTEAFF,TGTGCCAGCTCACCGGCGGGGGTAAACACTGAAGCTTTCTTT
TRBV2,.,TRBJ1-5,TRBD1,CASSGGTETQPQHF,TGTGCCAGCAGTGGCGGGACAGAGACTCAGCCCCAGCATTTT
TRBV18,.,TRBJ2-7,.,CASSPYRGIYGEQYF,TGTGCCAGCTCGCCTTACCGGGGTATTTATGGCGAGCAGTACTTC
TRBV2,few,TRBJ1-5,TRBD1,CASNDRVGRNQPQHF,TGTGCCAGCAACGACAGGGTCGGGCGCAATCAGCCCCAGCATTTT
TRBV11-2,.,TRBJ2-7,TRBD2,CASRGLAGGWEQYF,TGTGCCAGCAGGGGACTAGCGGGAGGGTGGGAGCAGTACTTC
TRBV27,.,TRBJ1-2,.,CASSSLGEVSYGYTF,TGTGCCAGCAGTTCCCTCGGAGAGGTGTCCTATGGCTACACCTTC
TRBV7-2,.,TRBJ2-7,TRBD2,CASSLGVSGRGREQYF,TGTGCCAGCAGCTTAGGCGTAAGCGGGAGGGGCAGGGAGCAGTACTTC
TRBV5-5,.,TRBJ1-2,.,CASSWNLEVTAGVNYGYTF,TGTGCCAGCAGCTGGAATCTTGAGGTTACGGCAGGGGTAAACTATGGCTACACCTTC
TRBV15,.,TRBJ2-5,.,CATSRRGQETQYF,TGTGCCACCAGCAGGAGGGGGCAAGAGACCCAGTACTTC
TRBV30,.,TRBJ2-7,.,CAWSRYRTPGEQYF,TGTGCCTGGAGCCGCTACAGGACCCCTGGCGAGCAGTACTTC